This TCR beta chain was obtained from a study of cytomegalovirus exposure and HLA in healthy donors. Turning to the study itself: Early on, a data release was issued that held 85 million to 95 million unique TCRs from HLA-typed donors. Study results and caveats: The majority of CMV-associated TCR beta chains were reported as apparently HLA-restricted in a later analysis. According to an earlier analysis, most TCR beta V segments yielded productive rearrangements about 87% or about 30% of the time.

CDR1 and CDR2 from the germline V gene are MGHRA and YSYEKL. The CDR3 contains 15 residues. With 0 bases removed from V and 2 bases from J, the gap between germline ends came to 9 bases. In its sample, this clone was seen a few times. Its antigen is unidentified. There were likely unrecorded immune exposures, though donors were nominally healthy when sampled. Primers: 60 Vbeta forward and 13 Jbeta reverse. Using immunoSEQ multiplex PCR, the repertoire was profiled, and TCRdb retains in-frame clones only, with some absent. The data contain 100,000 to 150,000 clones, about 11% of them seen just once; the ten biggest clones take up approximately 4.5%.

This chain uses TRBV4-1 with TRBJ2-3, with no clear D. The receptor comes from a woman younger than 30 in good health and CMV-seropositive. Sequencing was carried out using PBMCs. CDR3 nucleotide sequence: TGCGCCAGCAGCCAAGATGCATCACACACAGATACGCAGTATTTT. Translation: CASSQDASHTDTQYF.